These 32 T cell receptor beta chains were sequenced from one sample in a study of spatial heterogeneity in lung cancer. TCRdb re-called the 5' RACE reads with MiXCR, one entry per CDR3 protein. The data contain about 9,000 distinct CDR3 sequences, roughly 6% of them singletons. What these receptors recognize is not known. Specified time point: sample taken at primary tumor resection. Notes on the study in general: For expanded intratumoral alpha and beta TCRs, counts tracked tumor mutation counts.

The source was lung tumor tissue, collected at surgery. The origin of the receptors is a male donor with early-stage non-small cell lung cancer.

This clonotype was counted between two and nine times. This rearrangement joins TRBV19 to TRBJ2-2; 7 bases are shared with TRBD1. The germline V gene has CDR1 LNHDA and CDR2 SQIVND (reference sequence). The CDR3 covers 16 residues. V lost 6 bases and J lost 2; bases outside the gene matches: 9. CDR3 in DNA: TGTGCCAGTAGCGCCGCTGGACAGGACAACACCGGGGAGCTGTTTTTT. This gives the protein CASSAAGQDNTGELFF.

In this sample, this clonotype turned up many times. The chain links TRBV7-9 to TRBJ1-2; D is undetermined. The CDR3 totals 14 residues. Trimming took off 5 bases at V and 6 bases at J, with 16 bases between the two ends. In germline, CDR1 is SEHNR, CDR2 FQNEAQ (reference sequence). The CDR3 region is CASSLLGGGDGYTF. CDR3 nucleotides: TGTGCCAGCAGCCTCTTGGGTGGTGGAGATGGCTACACCTTC.

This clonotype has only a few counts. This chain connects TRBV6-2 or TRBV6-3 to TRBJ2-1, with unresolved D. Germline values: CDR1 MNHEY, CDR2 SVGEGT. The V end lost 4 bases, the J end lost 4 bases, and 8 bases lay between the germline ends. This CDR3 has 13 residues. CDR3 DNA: TGTGCCAGCAGTTCCGCCATATACAATGAGCAGTTCTTC. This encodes CASSSAIYNEQFF.

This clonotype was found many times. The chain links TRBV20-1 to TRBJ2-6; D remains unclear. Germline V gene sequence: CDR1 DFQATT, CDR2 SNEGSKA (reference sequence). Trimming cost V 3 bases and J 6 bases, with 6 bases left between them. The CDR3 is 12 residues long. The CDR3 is CSASEEANVLTF. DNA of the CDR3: TGCAGTGCTAGTGAGGAGGCCAACGTCCTGACTTTC.

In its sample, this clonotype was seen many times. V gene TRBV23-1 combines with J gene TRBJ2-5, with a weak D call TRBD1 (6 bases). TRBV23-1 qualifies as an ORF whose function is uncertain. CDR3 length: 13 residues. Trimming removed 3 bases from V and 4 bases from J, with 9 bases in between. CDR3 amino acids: CASSHPRGETQYF. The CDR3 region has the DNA TGCGCCAGCAGTCATCCCAGGGGAGAGACCCAGTACTTC.

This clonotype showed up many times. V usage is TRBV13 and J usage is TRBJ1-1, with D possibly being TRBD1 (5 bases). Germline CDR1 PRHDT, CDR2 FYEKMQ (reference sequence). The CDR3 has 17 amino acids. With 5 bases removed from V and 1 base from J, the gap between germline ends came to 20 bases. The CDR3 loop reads CASSPPRGSETNTEAFF. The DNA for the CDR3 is TGTGCCAGCAGCCCACCCCGGGGGTCAGAGACGAACACTGAAGCTTTCTTT.

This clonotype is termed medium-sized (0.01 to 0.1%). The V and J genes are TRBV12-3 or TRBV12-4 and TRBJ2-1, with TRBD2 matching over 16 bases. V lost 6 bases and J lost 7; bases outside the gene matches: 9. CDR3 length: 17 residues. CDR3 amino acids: CASSTGTSGGADNEQFF. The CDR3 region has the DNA TGTGCCAGCAGCACCGGGACTAGCGGGGGGGCCGATAATGAGCAGTTCTTC.

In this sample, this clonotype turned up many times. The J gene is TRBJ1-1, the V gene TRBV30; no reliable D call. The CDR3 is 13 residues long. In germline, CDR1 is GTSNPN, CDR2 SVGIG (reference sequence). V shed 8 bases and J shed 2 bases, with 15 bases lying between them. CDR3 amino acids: CATDRASNTEAFF. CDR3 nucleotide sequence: TGTGCCACCGACCGTGCCTCTAACACTGAAGCTTTCTTT.

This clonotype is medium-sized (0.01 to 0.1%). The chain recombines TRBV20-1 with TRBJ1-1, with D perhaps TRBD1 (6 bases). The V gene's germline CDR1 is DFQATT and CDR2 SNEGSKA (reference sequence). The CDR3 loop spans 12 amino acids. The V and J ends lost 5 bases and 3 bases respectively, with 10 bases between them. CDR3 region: CSAYTGYTEAFF. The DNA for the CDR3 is TGCAGTGCTTATACAGGGTACACTGAAGCTTTCTTT.

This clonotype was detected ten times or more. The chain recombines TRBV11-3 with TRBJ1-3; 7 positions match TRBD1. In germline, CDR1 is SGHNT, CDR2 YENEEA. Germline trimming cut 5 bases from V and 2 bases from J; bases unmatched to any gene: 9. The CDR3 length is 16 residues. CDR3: CASSRLRTGAGNTIYF. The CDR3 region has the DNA TGTGCCAGCAGCCGACTGAGAACAGGGGCTGGAAACACCATATATTTT. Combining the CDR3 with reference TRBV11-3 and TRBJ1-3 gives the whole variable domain EAGVVQSPRYKIIEKKQPVAFWCNPISGHNTLYWYLQNLGQGPELLIRYENEEAVDDSQLPKDRFSAERLKGVDSTLKIQPAELGDSAVYLCASSRLRTGAGNTIYFGEGSWLTVV.

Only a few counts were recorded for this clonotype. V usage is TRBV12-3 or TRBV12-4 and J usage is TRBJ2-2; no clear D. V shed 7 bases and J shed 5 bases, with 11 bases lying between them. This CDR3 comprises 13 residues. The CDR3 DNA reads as TGTGCCAGCACCTCTGGACGGACCGGGGAGCTGTTTTTT. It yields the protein CASTSGRTGELFF.

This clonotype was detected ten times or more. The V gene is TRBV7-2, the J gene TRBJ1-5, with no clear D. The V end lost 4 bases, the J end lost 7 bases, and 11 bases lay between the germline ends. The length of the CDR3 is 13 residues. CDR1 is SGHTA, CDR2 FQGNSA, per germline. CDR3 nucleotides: TGTGCCAGCAGCTCGGATCCCGCCCAGCCCCAGCATTTT. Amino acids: CASSSDPAQPQHF.

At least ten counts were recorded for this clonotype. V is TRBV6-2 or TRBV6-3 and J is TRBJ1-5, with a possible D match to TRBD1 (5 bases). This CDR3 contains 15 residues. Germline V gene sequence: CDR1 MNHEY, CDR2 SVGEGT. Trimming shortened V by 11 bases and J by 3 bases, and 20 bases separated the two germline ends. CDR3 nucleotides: TGTGCCGTGAGAATCCAGGGAGGAACCAATCAGCCCCAGCATTTT. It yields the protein CAVRIQGGTNQPQHF.

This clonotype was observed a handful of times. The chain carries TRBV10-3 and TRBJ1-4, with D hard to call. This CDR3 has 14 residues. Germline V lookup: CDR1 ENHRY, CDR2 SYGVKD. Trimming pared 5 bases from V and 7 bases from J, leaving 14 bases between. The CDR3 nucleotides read TGTGCCATCAGTAGGACCGAGCTTGGTGAAAAACTGTTTTTT. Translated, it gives CAISRTELGEKLFF.

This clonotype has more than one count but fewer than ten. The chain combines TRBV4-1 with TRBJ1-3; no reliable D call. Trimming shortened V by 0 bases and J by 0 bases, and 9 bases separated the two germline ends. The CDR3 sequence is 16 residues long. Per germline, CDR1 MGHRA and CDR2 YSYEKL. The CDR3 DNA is TGCGCCAGCAGCCAAGAAGCGCAGTACTCTGGAAACACCATATATTTT. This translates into CASSQEAQYSGNTIYF.

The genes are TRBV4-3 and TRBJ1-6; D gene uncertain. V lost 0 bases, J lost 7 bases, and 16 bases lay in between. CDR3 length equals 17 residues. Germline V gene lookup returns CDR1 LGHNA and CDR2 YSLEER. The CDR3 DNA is TGCGCCAGCAGCCAAGATTTTTACGAGGAGGGCAATTCACCCCTCCACTTT. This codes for CASSQDFYEEGNSPLHF.

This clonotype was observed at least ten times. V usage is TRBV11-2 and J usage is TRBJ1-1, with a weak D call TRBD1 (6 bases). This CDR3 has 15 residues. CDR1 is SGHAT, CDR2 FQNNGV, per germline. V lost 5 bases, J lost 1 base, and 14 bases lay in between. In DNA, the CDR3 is TGTGCCAGCAGCAACAGGGAGAGGGCGAACACTGAAGCTTTCTTT. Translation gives CASSNRERANTEAFF.

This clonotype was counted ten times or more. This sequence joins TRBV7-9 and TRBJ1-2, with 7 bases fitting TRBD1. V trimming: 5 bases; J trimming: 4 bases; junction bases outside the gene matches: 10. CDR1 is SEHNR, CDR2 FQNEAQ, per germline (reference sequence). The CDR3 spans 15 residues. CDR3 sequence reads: CASSTTGAPTYGYTF. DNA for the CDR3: TGTGCCAGCAGCACTACAGGGGCCCCCACCTATGGCTACACCTTC.

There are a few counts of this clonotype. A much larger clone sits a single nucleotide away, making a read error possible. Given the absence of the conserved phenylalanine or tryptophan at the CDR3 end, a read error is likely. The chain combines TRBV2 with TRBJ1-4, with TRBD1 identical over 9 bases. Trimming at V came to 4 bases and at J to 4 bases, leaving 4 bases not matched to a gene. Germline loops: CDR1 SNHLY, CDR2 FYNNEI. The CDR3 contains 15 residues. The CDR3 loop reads CASSGGTGFNEKLFL. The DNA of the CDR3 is TGTGCCAGCAGTGGGGGGACAGGGTTTAATGAAAAACTGTTTCTT.

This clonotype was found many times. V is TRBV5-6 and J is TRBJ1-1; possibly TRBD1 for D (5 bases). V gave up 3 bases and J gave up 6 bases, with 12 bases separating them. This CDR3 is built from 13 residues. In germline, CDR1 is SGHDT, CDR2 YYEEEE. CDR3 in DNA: TGTGCCAGCAGCTGGGGCGGGAGCTCTGAAGCTTTCTTT. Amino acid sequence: CASSWGGSSEAFF.

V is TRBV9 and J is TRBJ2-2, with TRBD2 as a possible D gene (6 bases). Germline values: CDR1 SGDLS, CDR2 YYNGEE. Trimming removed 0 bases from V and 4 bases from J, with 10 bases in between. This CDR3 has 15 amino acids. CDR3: CASSVVGEVTGELFF. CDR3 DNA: TGTGCCAGCAGCGTAGTAGGGGAGGTCACCGGGGAGCTGTTTTTT.

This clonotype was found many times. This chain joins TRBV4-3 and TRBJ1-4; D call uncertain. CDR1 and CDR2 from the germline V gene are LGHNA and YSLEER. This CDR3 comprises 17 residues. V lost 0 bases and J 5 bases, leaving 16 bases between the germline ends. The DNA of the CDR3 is TGCGCCAGCAGCCAAGATCGGCCCGGCAGCGCCAATGAAAAACTGTTTTTT. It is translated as CASSQDRPGSANEKLFF.

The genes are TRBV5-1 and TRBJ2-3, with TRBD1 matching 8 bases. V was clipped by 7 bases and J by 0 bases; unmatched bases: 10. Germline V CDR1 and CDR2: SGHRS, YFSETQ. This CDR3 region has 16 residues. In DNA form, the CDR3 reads TGCGCCAGCGGTCCGTCCAGGGGGCTGAGCACAGATACGCAGTATTTT. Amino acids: CASGPSRGLSTDTQYF.

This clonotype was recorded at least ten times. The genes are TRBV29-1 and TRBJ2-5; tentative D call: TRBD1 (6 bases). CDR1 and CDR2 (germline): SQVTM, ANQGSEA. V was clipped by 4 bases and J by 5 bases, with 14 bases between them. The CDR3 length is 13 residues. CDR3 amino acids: CSVAVTGTETQYF. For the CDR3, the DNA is TGCAGCGTTGCCGTAACAGGGACGGAGACCCAGTACTTC.

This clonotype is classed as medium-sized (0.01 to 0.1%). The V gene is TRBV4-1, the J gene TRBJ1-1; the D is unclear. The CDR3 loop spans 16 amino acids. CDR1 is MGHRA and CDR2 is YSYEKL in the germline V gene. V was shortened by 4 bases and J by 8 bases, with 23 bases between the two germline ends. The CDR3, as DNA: TGCGCCAGCAGCCGAGACGAAGGCAGGTCAAAAATCGAAGCTTTCTTT. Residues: CASSRDEGRSKIEAFF.

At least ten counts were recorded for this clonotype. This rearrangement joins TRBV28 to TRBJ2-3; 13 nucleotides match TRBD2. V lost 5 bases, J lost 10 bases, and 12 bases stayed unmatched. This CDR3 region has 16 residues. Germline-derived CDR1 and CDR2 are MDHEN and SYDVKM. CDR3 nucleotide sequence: TGTGCCAGCAGTCCCCCACTACTAGCGGGGGGGGGGGCGCAGTATTTT. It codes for CASSPPLLAGGGAQYF.

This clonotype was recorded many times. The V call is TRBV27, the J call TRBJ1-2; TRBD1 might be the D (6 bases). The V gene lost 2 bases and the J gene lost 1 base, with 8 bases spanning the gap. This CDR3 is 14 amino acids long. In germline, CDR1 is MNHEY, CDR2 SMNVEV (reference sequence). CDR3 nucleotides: TGTGCCAGCAGTTTAGACAGGTTTAACTATGGCTACACCTTC. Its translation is CASSLDRFNYGYTF.

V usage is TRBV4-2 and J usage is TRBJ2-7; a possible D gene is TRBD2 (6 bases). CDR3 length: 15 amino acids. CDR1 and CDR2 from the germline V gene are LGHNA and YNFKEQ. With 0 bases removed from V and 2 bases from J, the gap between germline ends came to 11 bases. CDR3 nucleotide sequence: TGTGCCAGCAGCCAAGATTGGACGGGGGCCTACGAGCAGTACTTC. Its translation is CASSQDWTGAYEQYF.

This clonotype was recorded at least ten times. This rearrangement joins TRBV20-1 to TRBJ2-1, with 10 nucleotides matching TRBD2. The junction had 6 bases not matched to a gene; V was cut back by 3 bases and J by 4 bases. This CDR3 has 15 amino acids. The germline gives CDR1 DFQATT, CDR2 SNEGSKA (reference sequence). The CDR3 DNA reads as TGCAGTGCTAGTCTAGCGGGGGTTAAATACAATGAGCAGTTCTTC. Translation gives CSASLAGVKYNEQFF.

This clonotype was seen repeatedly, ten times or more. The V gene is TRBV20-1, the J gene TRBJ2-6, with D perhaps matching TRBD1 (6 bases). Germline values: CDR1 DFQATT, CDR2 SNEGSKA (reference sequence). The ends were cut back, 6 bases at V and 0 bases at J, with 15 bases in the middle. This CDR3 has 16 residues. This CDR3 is CSATGLESSGANVLTF. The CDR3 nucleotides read TGCAGTGCGACAGGACTCGAGAGCTCTGGGGCCAACGTCCTGACTTTC.

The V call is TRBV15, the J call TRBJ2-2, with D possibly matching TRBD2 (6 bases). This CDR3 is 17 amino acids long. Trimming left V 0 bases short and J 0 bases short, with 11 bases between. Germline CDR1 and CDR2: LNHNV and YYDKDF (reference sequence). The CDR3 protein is CATSRDGGGANTGELFF. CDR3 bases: TGTGCCACCAGCAGAGATGGAGGAGGGGCGAACACCGGGGAGCTGTTTTTT.

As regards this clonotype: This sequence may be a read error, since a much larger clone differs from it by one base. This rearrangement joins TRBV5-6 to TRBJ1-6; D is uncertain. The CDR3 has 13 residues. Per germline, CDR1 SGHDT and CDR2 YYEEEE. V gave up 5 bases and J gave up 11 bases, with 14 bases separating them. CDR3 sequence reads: CASRQSLGPPLHF. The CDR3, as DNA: TGTGCCAGCAGACAGTCCCTCGGGCCACCCCTCCACTTT.